This T cell receptor beta chain was obtained from a study of T cell responses to AZD1222 COVID-19 vaccine. The V end lost 2 bases, the J end lost 5 bases, and 9 bases lay between the germline ends. Germline V lookup: CDR1 SGHTA, CDR2 FQGTGA. The CDR3 spans 13 residues. Sequencing used immunoSEQ multiplex PCR; TCRdb keeps in-frame clones, though not all of them. The sample includes some 120,000 clones, around 89% seen only once; the top ten take 4% to 5.5%. Broader study findings: Spike regions recognized by vaccine-associated CD4 TCRs spanned the protein, led by 160-218 and 743-854.

About this clone: The antigen is unknown.

The chain couples TRBV7-3 to TRBJ2-5; a weak D match, TRBD1 (5 bases). The sample here was peripheral blood, taken on day 0 of AZD1222 vaccination. The sequence came from an adult in good health. CDR3 protein: CASSLGARETQYF. The DNA for the CDR3 is TGTGCCAGCAGCTTAGGGGCCAGGGAGACCCAGTACTTC.